Below are 15 T cell receptor beta chains sequenced from a single sample in a study of Ad26.COV2.S vaccination and SARS-CoV-2 variants. This sample's treatment: roughly 18 received Ad26.COV2.S at low or high dose, single or two shots; several received placebo; per-sample allocation not given. On day 63 after the first injection, vaccine and placebo recipients gave samples. Sequenced by immunoSEQ multiplex PCR; TCRdb stores in-frame clones only, minus some. Here the sample spans about 440,000 clones, roughly 88% being singletons. Sequencing was performed on peripheral blood, taken in a trial of Ad26.COV2.S vaccine versus placebo. The receptors originated from a person between 18 and 60 years old who received the Ad26.COV2.S COVID-19 vaccine or a placebo.

The V call is TRBV27, the J call TRBJ2-3; TRBD2 agrees at 10 bases. Germline loops: CDR1 MNHEY, CDR2 SMNVEV (reference sequence). J gave up 4 bases and V 6 bases, and 10 bases lay outside the gene matches. There are 16 residues in the CDR3. The CDR3 nucleotides read TGTGCCAGCAGGCTAGCGGGGGAAGCAGACGCAGATACGCAGTATTTT. Translating gives CASRLAGEADADTQYF.

The rearrangement joins TRBV27 to TRBJ2-5; the match to TRBD2 covers 7 bases. V shed 2 bases and J 1 base; nucleotides not matched to a gene: 10. Germline values: CDR1 MNHEY, CDR2 SMNVEV (reference sequence). This CDR3 is 17 amino acids long. CDR3 sequence (DNA): TGTGCCAGCAGTTTAATGGGGAGCGGGATCCCCCAAGAGACCCAGTACTTC. Translated: CASSLMGSGIPQETQYF.

Only a few counts were recorded for this clone. The J gene is TRBJ2-3, the V gene TRBV4-3; D remains unclear. V was clipped by 2 bases and J by 5 bases, with 8 bases between them. CDR3 size: 13 residues. Germline V gene sequence: CDR1 LGHNA, CDR2 YSLEER. The CDR3 coding sequence is TGCGCCAGCAGCCAACTGGGATTAGATACGCAGTATTTT. Its protein is CASSQLGLDTQYF.

The chain is built from TRBV20-1 and TRBJ2-3; 10 nucleotides match TRBD2. V gave up 3 bases and J gave up 4 bases; unmatched junction bases: 10. The CDR3 spans 16 residues. The germline CDR1 and CDR2 sequences are DFQATT and SNEGSKA (reference sequence). The CDR3 loop is CSASPITSGTADTQYF. The CDR3 nucleotides read TGCAGTGCTAGTCCAATAACTAGCGGGACGGCAGATACGCAGTATTTT.

V is TRBV5-6 and J is TRBJ2-7; either TRBD1 or TRBD2 may fit D (5 bases each). V shed 3 bases and J shed 4 bases, with 17 bases lying between them. CDR3 length: 15 amino acids. Germline CDR1 and CDR2: SGHDT and YYEEEE. CDR3 sequence: CASSWGTRGVYEQYF. CDR3 DNA: TGTGCCAGCAGCTGGGGCACCCGAGGGGTTTACGAGCAGTACTTC.

The chain carries TRBV9 and TRBJ2-7; 7 nucleotides match TRBD2. The CDR3 spans 15 residues. From germline, CDR1 is SGDLS and CDR2 YYNGEE. V lost 4 bases to trimming and J lost 2 bases; unmatched junction nucleotides: 9. The CDR3 bases are TGTGCCAGCAGCCCCAGCGCTAGCGGAGCCTACGAGCAGTACTTC. It is translated as CASSPSASGAYEQYF.

CDR3 protein: CASSLATDNEKLFF. The CDR3 DNA reads TGCGCCAGCAGCTTGGCGACAGACAATGAAAAACTGTTTTTT. The chain recombines TRBV5-1 with TRBJ1-4; tentative D call: TRBD1 (5 bases). With 0 bases removed from V and 5 bases from J, the gap between germline ends came to 8 bases. Germline CDR1 and CDR2: SGHRS and YFSETQ. This CDR3 region has 14 residues.

V gene TRBV2 combines with J gene TRBJ2-7; tentative D call: TRBD2 (6 bases). CDR1 is SNHLY and CDR2 is FYNNEI in the germline V gene. The CDR3 has 15 residues. Trimming removed 6 bases from V and 3 bases from J, with 18 bases in between. In nucleotides, the CDR3 is TGTGCCAGCAGGGTGGGGGGAGCGGGCATCTACGAGCAGTACTTC. Amino acid sequence: CASRVGGAGIYEQYF.

The chain combines TRBV28 with TRBJ2-7, with TRBD1 matching over 9 bases. Germline V lookup: CDR1 MDHEN, CDR2 SYDVKM. V was pared by 6 bases and J by 2 bases, with 5 bases of the junction left unmatched. The CDR3 loop spans 14 amino acids. The CDR3 nucleotides are TGTGCCAGCAGATGGACAGGGGCCCCCTACGAGCAGTACTTC. The encoded protein is CASRWTGAPYEQYF.

The chain employs TRBV28 and TRBJ2-7, with TRBD2 matching 7 bases. This CDR3 is 14 amino acids long. After removal of 2 bases from V and 2 bases from J, the junction contained 3 bases not matched to a gene. The germline gives CDR1 MDHEN, CDR2 SYDVKM. This chain's CDR3 is CASSLLAETYEQYF. DNA of the CDR3: TGTGCCAGCAGTTTACTAGCGGAAACCTACGAGCAGTACTTC. Filled out from reference TRBV28 and TRBJ2-7, the complete variable domain reads DVKVTQSSRYLVKRTGEKVFLECVQDMDHENMFWYRQDPGLGLRLIYFSYDVKMKEKGDIPEGYSVSREKKERFSLILESASTNQTSMYLCASSLLAETYEQYFGPGTRLTVT.

The chain uses TRBV9 and TRBJ2-7; no clear D. The CDR3 consists of 13 residues. The V and J ends lost 0 bases and 6 bases respectively, with 10 bases between them. Germline-derived CDR1 and CDR2 are SGDLS and YYNGEE. For the CDR3, the DNA is TGTGCCAGCAGCGTAGGGGTCCGTGGCGAGCAGTACTTC. As protein: CASSVGVRGEQYF.

This clone appeared once. The chain joins TRBV29-1 to TRBJ1-2, with D tentatively TRBD1 (6 bases). Trimming removed 0 bases from V and 0 bases from J, with 11 bases in between. The CDR3 sequence is 15 residues long. The germline V gene has CDR1 SQVTM and CDR2 ANQGSEA. Here the CDR3 DNA reads TGCAGCGTTGAAGATGGGGGGCTCGCTAACTATGGCTACACCTTC. It codes for CSVEDGGLANYGYTF.

In nucleotides, the CDR3 is TGCGCCGATGTGGCAGCCTCTGTCGATGAGCAGTTCTTC. Its translation is CADVAASVDEQFF. This chain connects TRBV10-1 to TRBJ2-1; D is uncertain. Germline V gives CDR1 WNHNN, CDR2 SYGVQD (reference sequence). This CDR3 contains 13 residues. The germline V and J ends were trimmed by 11 bases and 8 bases, with 19 bases remaining between them.

The J gene is TRBJ1-1, the V gene TRBV5-8; the D is unclear. Germline-derived CDR1 and CDR2 are SGHTS and YDEGEE. V dropped 4 bases and J dropped 0 bases, with 7 bases sitting between them. The CDR3 contains 13 residues. The CDR3 DNA sequence: TGTGCCAGCAGCCGAGACTTGAACACTGAAGCTTTCTTT. Residues: CASSRDLNTEAFF.

The chain has TRBV7-9 and TRBJ2-1, with 7 bases lining up with TRBD1. V shed 5 bases and J 5 bases; nucleotides not matched to a gene: 6. The CDR3 is made up of 14 amino acids. The germline gives CDR1 SEHNR, CDR2 FQNEAQ (reference sequence). CDR3 nucleotides: TGTGCCAGCAGCGGGGGACAGTTAAACAATGAGCAGTTCTTC. Its protein product is CASSGGQLNNEQFF.